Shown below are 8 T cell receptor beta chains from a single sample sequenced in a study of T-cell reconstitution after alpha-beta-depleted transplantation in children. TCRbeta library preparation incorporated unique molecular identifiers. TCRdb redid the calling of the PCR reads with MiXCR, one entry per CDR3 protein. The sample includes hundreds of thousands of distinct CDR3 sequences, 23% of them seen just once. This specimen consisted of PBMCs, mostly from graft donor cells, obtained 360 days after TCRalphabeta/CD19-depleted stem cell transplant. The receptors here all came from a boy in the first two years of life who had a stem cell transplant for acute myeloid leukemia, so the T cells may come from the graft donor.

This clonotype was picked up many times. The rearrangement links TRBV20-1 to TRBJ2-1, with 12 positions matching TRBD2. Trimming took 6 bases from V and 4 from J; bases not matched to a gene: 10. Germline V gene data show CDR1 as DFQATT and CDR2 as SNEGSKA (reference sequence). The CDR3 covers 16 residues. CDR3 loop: CSAYTTGTSGYNEQFF. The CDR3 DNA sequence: TGCAGTGCCTACACCACCGGGACTAGCGGGTACAATGAGCAGTTCTTC.

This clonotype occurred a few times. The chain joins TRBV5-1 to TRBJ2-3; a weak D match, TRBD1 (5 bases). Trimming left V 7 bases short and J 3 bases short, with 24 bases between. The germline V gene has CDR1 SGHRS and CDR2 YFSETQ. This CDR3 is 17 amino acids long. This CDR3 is CASPKAGPPTRTDTQYF. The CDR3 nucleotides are TGCGCCAGCCCAAAGGCAGGGCCACCGACACGTACAGATACGCAGTATTTT.

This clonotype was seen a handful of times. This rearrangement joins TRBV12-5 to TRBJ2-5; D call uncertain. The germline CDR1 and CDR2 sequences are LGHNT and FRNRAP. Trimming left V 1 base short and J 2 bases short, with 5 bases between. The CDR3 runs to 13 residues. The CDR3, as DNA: TGTGCTAGTGGTTTGGGGCAGCAAGAGACCCAGTACTTC. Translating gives CASGLGQQETQYF.

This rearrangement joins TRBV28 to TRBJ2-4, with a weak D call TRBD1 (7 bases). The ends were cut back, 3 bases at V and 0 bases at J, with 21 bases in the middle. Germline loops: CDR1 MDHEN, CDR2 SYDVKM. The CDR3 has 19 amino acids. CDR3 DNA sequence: TGTGCCAGCAGTTTTGAGGAGGGGGCTGGGGTCTTAGCCAAAAACATTCAGTACTTC. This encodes CASSFEEGAGVLAKNIQYF. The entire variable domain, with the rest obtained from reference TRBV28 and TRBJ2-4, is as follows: DVKVTQSSRYLVKRTGEKVFLECVQDMDHENMFWYRQDPGLGLRLIYFSYDVKMKEKGDIPEGYSVSREKKERFSLILESASTNQTSMYLCASSFEEGAGVLAKNIQYFGAGTRLSVL.

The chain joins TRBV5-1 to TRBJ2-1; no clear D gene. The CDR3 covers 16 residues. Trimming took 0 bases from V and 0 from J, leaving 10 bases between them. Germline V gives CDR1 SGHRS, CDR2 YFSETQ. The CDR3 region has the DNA TGCGCCAGCAGCTTGGACCAGAGAAGCTCCTACAATGAGCAGTTCTTC. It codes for CASSLDQRSSYNEQFF.

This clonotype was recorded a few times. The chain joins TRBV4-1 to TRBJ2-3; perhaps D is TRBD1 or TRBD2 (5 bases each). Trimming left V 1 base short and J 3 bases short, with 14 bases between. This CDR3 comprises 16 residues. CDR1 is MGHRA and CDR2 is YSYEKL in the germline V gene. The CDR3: CASSQVVRRETDTQYF. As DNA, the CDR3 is TGCGCCAGCAGCCAAGTGGTTCGCAGGGAGACAGATACGCAGTATTTT.

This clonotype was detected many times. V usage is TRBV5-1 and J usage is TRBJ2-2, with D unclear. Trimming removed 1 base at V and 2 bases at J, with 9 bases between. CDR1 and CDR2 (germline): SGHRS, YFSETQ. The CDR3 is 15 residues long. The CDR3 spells CASSLTAGNTGELFF. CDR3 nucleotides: TGCGCCAGCAGCTTGACGGCCGGCAACACCGGGGAGCTGTTTTTT.

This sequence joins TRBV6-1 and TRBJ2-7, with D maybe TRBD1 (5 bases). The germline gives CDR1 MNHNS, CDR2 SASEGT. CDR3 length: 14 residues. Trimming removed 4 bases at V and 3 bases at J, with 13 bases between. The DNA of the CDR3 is TGTGCCAGCAGTGCGTATTACAGGATCTACGAGCAGTACGTC. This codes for CASSAYYRIYEQYV.